This T cell receptor (beta chain) emerged from a study of OX40 agonist ivuxolimab in advanced cancers. In germline, CDR1 is MNHNS, CDR2 SASEGT. This CDR3 spans 11 amino acids. V lost 5 bases and J lost 6, with 7 bases in between. The table came from immunoSEQ multiplex PCR; TCRdb's copy has only in-frame clones and leaves some out. The repertoire has under 55,000 clones, roughly nine tenths of them found once; the top ten carry roughly 6.7%. This TCR was recovered from an adult with an advanced solid tumor such as melanoma, head and neck, liver or kidney cancer. V usage is TRBV6-1 and J usage is TRBJ1-2; D remains ambiguous. The sample was CD4+ or CD8+ T cells sorted from blood, taken in a trial of the OX40 agonist ivuxolimab. The chain's CDR3 is CASSYRDGYTF. The CDR3 bases are TGTGCCAGCAGTTACCGCGATGGCTACACCTTC.